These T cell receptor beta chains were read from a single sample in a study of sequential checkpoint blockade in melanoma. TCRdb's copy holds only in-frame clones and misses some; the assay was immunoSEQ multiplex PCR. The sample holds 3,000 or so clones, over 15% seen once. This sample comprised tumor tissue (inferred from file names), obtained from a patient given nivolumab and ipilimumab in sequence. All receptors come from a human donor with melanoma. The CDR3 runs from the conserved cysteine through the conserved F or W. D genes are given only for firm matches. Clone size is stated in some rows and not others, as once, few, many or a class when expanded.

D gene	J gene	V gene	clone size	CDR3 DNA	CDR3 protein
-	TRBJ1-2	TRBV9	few	TGTGCCAGCAGTACTACAGTAGTTTATGGCTACACCTTC	CASSTTVVYGYTF
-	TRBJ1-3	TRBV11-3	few	TGTGCCAGCAGCTTGGGCGCCCGTAGCTCTGGAAACACCATATATTTT	CASSLGARSSGNTIYF
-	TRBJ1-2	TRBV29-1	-	TGCAGCGTTGAAGAGCGCCTTTATGGCTACACCTTC	CSVEERLYGYTF
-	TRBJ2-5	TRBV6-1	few	TGTGCCAGCAGTGAAGCCCTGTTATCGGAGACCCAGTACTTC	CASSEALLSETQYF
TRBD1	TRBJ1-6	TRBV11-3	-	TGTGCCAGCAGTTCCGGGACAGGGTTCTATAATTCACCCCTCCACTTT	CASSSGTGFYNSPLHF
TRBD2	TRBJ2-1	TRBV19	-	TGTGCCAGTAGATCGGGGAGGGGAAACTACAATGAGCAGTTCTTC	CASRSGRGNYNEQFF
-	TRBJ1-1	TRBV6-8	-	TGTGCCATCAGCGCGAAGGGCGCGGGTGAAGCTTTCTTT	CAISAKGAGEAFF
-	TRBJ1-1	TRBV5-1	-	TGCGCCAGCAGCTTGGAGTGGGGGGCTGGCACTGAAGCTTTCTTT	CASSLEWGAGTEAFF
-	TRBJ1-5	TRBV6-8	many	TGTGCCAGCAGTTACTCGAGCAGACCAGGGAATCAGCCCCAGCATTTT	CASSYSSRPGNQPQHF
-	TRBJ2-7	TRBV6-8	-	TGTGCCAGCAGTTACTCGAGGGACTTAACCTACGAGCAGTACTTC	CASSYSRDLTYEQYF
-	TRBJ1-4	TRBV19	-	TGTGCCAGTAGTCGGTTCACAGGGACGGGTGAAAAACTGTTTTTT	CASSRFTGTGEKLFF
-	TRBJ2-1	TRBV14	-	TGTGCCAGCAGCCTCGACTACGGGAATGAGCAGTTCTTC	CASSLDYGNEQFF
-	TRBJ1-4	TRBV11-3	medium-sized	TGTGCCAGCAGCCTCGGGTGGTCCCAAGAGGAAAAACTGTTTTTT	CASSLGWSQEEKLFF
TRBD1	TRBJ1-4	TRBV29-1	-	TGCAGCGTTGGCCTAACAGGGGGTAATGAAAAACTGTTTTTT	CSVGLTGGNEKLFF
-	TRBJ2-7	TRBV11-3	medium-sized	TGTGCCAGCAGCTTCAGATTAAACTCCTACGAGCAGTACTTC	CASSFRLNSYEQYF
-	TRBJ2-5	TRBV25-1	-	TGTGCCAGCAGCCTGAATGGGGAGACCCAGTACTTC	CASSLNGETQYF
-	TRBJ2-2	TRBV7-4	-	TGTGCCAGCAGGGGACCGAGGACCGGGGAGCTGTTTTTT	CASRGPRTGELFF
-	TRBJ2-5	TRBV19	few	TGTGCCAGTAGTACCACCGGGACATTATCAGGGACCCAGTACTTC	CASSTTGTLSGTQYF
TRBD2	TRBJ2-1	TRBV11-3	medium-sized	TGTGCCAGCAGCTTAGAGATGCTAGCGGGGGGCGAGCAGTTCTTC	CASSLEMLAGGEQFF
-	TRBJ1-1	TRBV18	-	TGTGCCAGCTCACCTGGAAGTATTTACCACCCCCAAGCTTTCTTT	CASSPGSIYHPQAFF
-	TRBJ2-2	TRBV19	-	TGTGCCAGTAGTATATTGGGAGTGACCGGGGAGCTGTTTTTT	CASSILGVTGELFF
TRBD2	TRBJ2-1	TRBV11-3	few	TGTGCCAGCAGCTCCCGAGGGCTAGCGGGGAGCTCCTACAATGAGCAGTTCTTC	CASSSRGLAGSSYNEQFF
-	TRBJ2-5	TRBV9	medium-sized	TGTGCCAGCAGCGCCTCCCCCGGAGAGACCCAGTACTTC	CASSASPGETQYF
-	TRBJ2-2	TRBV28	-	TGTGCCAGCAGTTTAGAAGTAGGAGGGGCCACCGGGGAGCTGTTTTTT	CASSLEVGGATGELFF
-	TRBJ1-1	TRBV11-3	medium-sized	TGTGCCAGCAGCGAGGCGATAAGGGACACTGAAGCTTTCTTT	CASSEAIRDTEAFF
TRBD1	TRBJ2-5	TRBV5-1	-	TGCGCCAGCAGCTTGGGCCAGGGGGCCGGGACCCAGTACTTC	CASSLGQGAGTQYF
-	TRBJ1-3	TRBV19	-	TGTGCCAGTCGAAGGACAGCGCGCGGAAACACCATATATTTT	CASRRTARGNTIYF
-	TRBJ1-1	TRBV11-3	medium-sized	TGTGCCAGCAGCCCCCCGATTAGGGTTCGGGAAGCTTTCTTT	CASSPPIRVREAFF
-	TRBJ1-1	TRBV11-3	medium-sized	TGTGCCAGCAGCCCCCGGACCTGGGGGAACACTGAAGCTTTCTTT	CASSPRTWGNTEAFF
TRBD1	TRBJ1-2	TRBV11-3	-	TGTGCCAGCAGCTTGGGGCAGGGGGAGTACTATGGCTACACCTTC	CASSLGQGEYYGYTF
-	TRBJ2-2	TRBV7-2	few	TGTGCCGTCGGGTTCGCGAACACCGGGGAGCTGTTTTTT	CAVGFANTGELFF
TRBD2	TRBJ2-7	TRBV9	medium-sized	TGTGCCAGCAGCGAGTCCAGACTAGCGGTTGAGCAGTACTTC	CASSESRLAVEQYF
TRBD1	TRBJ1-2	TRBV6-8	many	TGTGCCAGCAATGTCGAATATAGGACAGGAATTAATGGCTACACCTTC	CASNVEYRTGINGYTF
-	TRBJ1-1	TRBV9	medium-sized	TGTGCCAGCAGCTTGGCGGCGTTGGGCACTGAAGCTTTCTTT	CASSLAALGTEAFF
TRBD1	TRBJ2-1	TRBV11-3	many	TGTGCCAGCAGCATGATTGACAGGGGGCAATACAATGAGCAGTTCTTC	CASSMIDRGQYNEQFF
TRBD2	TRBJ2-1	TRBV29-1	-	TGCAGCGTTGCTGGCGGGGGGGCGGTAAATGAGCAGTTCTTC	CSVAGGGAVNEQFF
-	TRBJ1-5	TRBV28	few	TGTGCCAGCAGTTTTAGGGGTTGGTATAGCAATCAGCCCCAGCATTTT	CASSFRGWYSNQPQHF
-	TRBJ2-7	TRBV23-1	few	TGCGCCAGCAGCTTGGCCGGTGGTTACGAGCAGTACTTC	CASSLAGGYEQYF
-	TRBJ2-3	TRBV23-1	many	TGCGCCAGCAGCGAGGGGACCCTCACAGATACGCAGTATTTT	CASSEGTLTDTQYF
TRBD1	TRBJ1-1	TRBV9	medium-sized	TGTGCCAGCAGGGGACAGGGTGGAGGGGCTAGGGCTTTCTTT	CASRGQGGGARAFF
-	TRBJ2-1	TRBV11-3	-	TGTGCCAGCAGCCAAGCCCTGCTGGCGGGTGAGCAGTTCTTC	CASSQALLAGEQFF
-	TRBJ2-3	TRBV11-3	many	TGTGCCAGCAGGCCCACACCAATCATGTTCACAGATACGCAGTATTTT	CASRPTPIMFTDTQYF
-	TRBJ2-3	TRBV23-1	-	TGCGCCAGCAGCCAAGGGTATCTTACAGATACGCAGTATTTT	CASSQGYLTDTQYF
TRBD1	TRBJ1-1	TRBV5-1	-	TGCGCCACCAGACAAGGGACAGGGAACACTGAAGCTTTCTTT	CATRQGTGNTEAFF
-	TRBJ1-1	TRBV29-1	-	TGCAGCGTTGTAGGGGTCTACACTGAAGCTTTCTTT	CSVVGVYTEAFF
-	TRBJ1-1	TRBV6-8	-	TGTGCCAGCAGAACCCTACAGGGAAGGAACACTGAAGCTTTCTTT	CASRTLQGRNTEAFF
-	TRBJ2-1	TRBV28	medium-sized	TGTGCCAGCACCCCCGCGGGGACCCGTTACAATGAGCAGTTCTTC	CASTPAGTRYNEQFF
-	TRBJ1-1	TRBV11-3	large	TGTGCCAGCAGCCAAGGTCTTCTACAGGGTGAAGCTTTCTTT	CASSQGLLQGEAFF
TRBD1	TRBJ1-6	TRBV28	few	TGTGCCAGCACGACAGGGTTGTATTCACCCCTCCACTTT	CASTTGLYSPLHF
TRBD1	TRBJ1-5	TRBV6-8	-	TGTGCCAGCTTCGGTGGTAGGGGGCGGATAGGGGAAAATCAGCCCCAGCATTTT	CASFGGRGRIGENQPQHF
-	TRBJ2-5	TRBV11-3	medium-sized	TGTGCCAGCAGCTTAAACGGCAGGCCGGTGGGGGAGACCCAGTACTTC	CASSLNGRPVGETQYF
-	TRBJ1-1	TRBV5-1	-	TGCGCCAGCAGCTTGTCGGCGAATATGAACACTGAAGCTTTCTTT	CASSLSANMNTEAFF
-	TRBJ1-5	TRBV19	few	TGTGCCACCTCACAGGGACCAGGACTTGTTCAGCCCCAGCATTTT	CATSQGPGLVQPQHF